This TCR beta chain comes out of a study of blood T cell repertoires in COVID-19. On the study more broadly: From the United States, Italy and Spain came samples of acute and convalescent COVID-19. T cells, B-cell-depleted T cells, or PBMCs supplied cDNA or gDNA.

In the study's own analysis: Counts of nucleated cells, estimated from reference gene primer amplification, were obtained. Generated by immunoSEQ multiplex PCR, the TCRdb table keeps only in-frame clones and is missing some. The V and J calls and clone size come from that table; D and trimming were worked out from the DNA. The sample includes approximately 210,000 clones, 83% of them seen just once. The trim removed 5 bases at V and 4 bases at J, leaving 8 bases unmatched. The CDR3 runs to 15 residues. Per germline, CDR1 MNHNY and CDR2 SVGAGI (reference sequence). The origin of this receptor is a woman in her 40s with active or convalescent COVID-19. J is TRBJ1-5 and V is TRBV6-6; 7 nucleotides line up with TRBD1. Material: peripheral blood. CDR3 coding DNA: TGTGCCAGCAGTCGTACCCTGACAGGGAATCAGCCCCAGCATTTT. It is translated as CASSRTLTGNQPQHF.